Each of the 13 T cell receptor beta chains below was sequenced from the same sample in a study of breast tumors, draining lymph nodes, adjacent tissues. Axillary draining lymph nodes of breast cancer patients supplied the node samples. One entry per CDR3 protein results from TCRdb running MiXCR on the multiplex PCR reads. The sample shows some 170,000 distinct CDR3 sequences, more than 25% of them seen only once. Source material: axillary lymph node tissue. The source is a female donor with breast cancer. Some clones in this sample may be carry-over from other donors' samples.

As regards this clonotype: One end of the junction fails to match germline, which may point to a read error. V and J are TRBV7-2 and TRBJ2-2, with 13 bases identical to TRBD2. Germline V gene data show CDR1 as SGHTA and CDR2 as FQGNSA. The CDR3 is 17 amino acids. The CDR3 DNA follows: TGTGCCGGCAGCCCCACTAGCGGGGGGGCCCGGACCGGGGAGCTGTTTTTT. Amino acid sequence: CAGSPTSGGARTGELFF. The full variable domain, with the rest looked up from reference TRBV7-2 and TRBJ2-2, is GAGVSQSPSNKVTEKGKDVELRCDPISGHTALYWYRQSLGQGLEFLIYFQGNSAPDKSGLPSDRFSAERTGGSVSTLTIQRTQQEDSAVYLCAGSPTSGGARTGELFFGEGSRLTVL.

This clonotype was counted at least ten times. The chain is built from TRBV4-3 and TRBJ1-2; D is possibly TRBD1 (5 bases). The germline gives CDR1 LGHNA, CDR2 YSLEER. CDR3 length: 12 amino acids. Trimming stripped 1 base from V and 8 bases from J, with 8 bases between. In DNA, the CDR3 is TGCGCCAGCAGCCAAGGCGGGGGAGGCTACACCTTC. Its protein product is CASSQGGGGYTF.

This clonotype was seen repeatedly, ten times or more. This chain links TRBV25-1 with TRBJ2-1; 10 nucleotides line up with TRBD2. V lost 4 bases to trimming and J lost 6 bases; unmatched junction nucleotides: 6. Germline-derived CDR1 and CDR2 are MGHDK and SYGVNS. CDR3 length equals 15 residues. The CDR3 spells CASSAGLAQGNEQFF. The CDR3 nucleotides are TGTGCCAGCAGTGCGGGACTAGCGCAGGGCAATGAGCAGTTCTTC. Complete variable domain (other parts from reference TRBV25-1 and TRBJ2-1): EADIYQTPRYLVIGTGKKITLECSQTMGHDKMYWYQQDPGMELHLIHYSYGVNSTEKGDLSSESTVSRIRTEHFPLTLESARPSHTSQYLCASSAGLAQGNEQFFGPGTRLTVL.

This clonotype came up many times. The chain combines TRBV5-1 with TRBJ2-1; D gene uncertain. The length of the CDR3 is 16 residues. The germline V and J ends were trimmed by 4 bases and 0 bases, with 14 bases remaining between them. CDR1 is SGHRS, CDR2 YFSETQ, per germline. As DNA, the CDR3 is TGCGCCAGCAGCATGGAACCAAGGAGCTCCTACAATGAGCAGTTCTTC. This codes for CASSMEPRSSYNEQFF.

About this clonotype: A single base separates this from a much larger clone, so it may be a read error. The J gene is TRBJ2-5, the V gene TRBV5-6; weak D call: TRBD2 (6 bases). This CDR3 is built from 14 residues. The germline V gene encodes CDR1 SGHDT and CDR2 YYEEEE. The CDR3 region has the DNA TGTGCCGGCAGCTTGGCTGCGGGGCAAGAGACCCAGTACTTC. Its protein product is CAGSLAAGQETQYF.

This clonotype occurred many times. This chain connects TRBV7-8 to TRBJ2-3; 8 positions agree with TRBD2. V dropped 6 bases and J dropped 5; count of bases not matched to a gene: 13. The CDR3 is 16 amino acids. The V gene's germline CDR1 is SGHVS and CDR2 FQNEAQ. The CDR3 sequence: CASRREREGREDTQYF. CDR3 sequence (DNA): TGTGCCAGCAGAAGAGAACGGGAGGGCCGCGAAGATACGCAGTATTTT.

Remarks on this clonotype: A junction end diverges from the germline sequence, so it may reflect a read error. The chain uses TRBV5-4 and TRBJ2-5; 8 nucleotides match TRBD2. This CDR3 is built from 15 residues. The germline V gene encodes CDR1 SGHNT and CDR2 YYREEE (reference sequence). CDR3 sequence: CASSFSGTAQETQHF. CDR3 DNA sequence: TGTGCCAGCAGCTTTAGCGGGACGGCCCAAGAGACCCAGCACTTC.

This clonotype showed up many times. This chain uses TRBV3-1 with TRBJ1-3, with D perhaps TRBD1 (6 bases). Germline V CDR1 and CDR2: LGHDT, YNNKEL (reference sequence). CDR3 size: 17 residues. The germline V and J ends were trimmed by 4 bases and 4 bases, with 20 bases remaining between them. CDR3 coding DNA: TGTGCCAGCAGCCCTCGAGGGGGGCGAGGGGCCGGAAACACCATATATTTT. As protein: CASSPRGGRGAGNTIYF.

Ten or more counts support this clonotype. The chain carries TRBV6-5 and TRBJ2-3, with 8 bases fitting TRBD1. The germline V gene has CDR1 MNHEY and CDR2 SVGAGI. The V and J ends lost 5 bases and 0 bases, in that order; junction bases with no gene match: 7. The CDR3 spans 16 residues. CDR3 in amino acids: CASSPGTGASTDTQYF. DNA for the CDR3: TGTGCCAGCAGTCCCGGGACAGGCGCTAGCACAGATACGCAGTATTTT.

This clonotype was recorded at least ten times. The chain joins TRBV6-2 or TRBV6-3 to TRBJ2-1; no reliable D call. The CDR3 loop spans 13 amino acids. Trimming took off 6 bases at V and 1 base at J, with 7 bases between the two ends. Germline CDR1 is MNHEY and CDR2 is SVGEGT. CDR3 protein: CASSKKSYNEQFF. In nucleotides, the CDR3 is TGTGCCAGCAGCAAGAAGTCCTACAATGAGCAGTTCTTC.

This clonotype was picked up a small number of times. This rearrangement joins TRBV28 to TRBJ1-3; D ambiguous. Trimming removed 7 bases from V and 0 bases from J, with 10 bases in between. The germline V gene has CDR1 MDHEN and CDR2 SYDVKM. There are 14 residues in the CDR3. The CDR3 DNA sequence: TGTGCCAGCATGACGGTGAGCTCTGGAAACACCATATATTTT. It encodes CASMTVSSGNTIYF.

The rearrangement links TRBV5-1 to TRBJ1-4; a weak D match, TRBD1 (5 bases). This CDR3 region has 14 residues. CDR1 and CDR2 from the germline V gene are SGHRS and YFSETQ. V lost 3 bases to trimming and J lost 7 bases, with 13 bases between them. CDR3 coding DNA: TGCGCCAGCAGCTCCGGGATAGGGGCTGAAAAACTGTTTTTT. The encoded protein is CASSSGIGAEKLFF.

Turning to this clonotype: At one end the junction does not follow the germline gene, possibly because of a read error. The gene calls are TRBV27 and TRBJ2-1, with 7 bases aligning to TRBD2. The CDR3 spans 14 residues. Germline-derived CDR1 and CDR2 are MNHEY and SMNVEV (reference sequence). This CDR3 is CASSPRDYRNEQLF. The DNA for the CDR3 is TGTGCCAGCAGTCCCCGGGACTACCGAAATGAGCAGCTCTTC.